Listed here are 20 T cell receptor beta chains from one sample, sequenced in a study of blood T cell repertoires in COVID-19. Profiling relied on immunoSEQ multiplex PCR, and the TCRdb table lists in-frame clones only, not all of them. Of 650,000 to 800,000 clones listed, around 89% were seen once; the top ten hold under 0.3%. The sample comprised peripheral blood. These receptors were obtained from a woman aged 18-29 years with acute or convalescent COVID-19.

This chain links TRBV27 with TRBJ2-1; weak D call: TRBD1 (6 bases). Germline CDR1 is MNHEY and CDR2 is SMNVEV (reference sequence). V was pared by 2 bases and J by 5 bases, with 13 bases between. This CDR3 is built from 15 residues. The CDR3 DNA reads TGTGCCAGCAGTTTAAGAGGACAGATCAACAATGAGCAGTTCTTC. Its translation: CASSLRGQINNEQFF.

J is TRBJ1-6 and V is TRBV2; 8 positions agree with TRBD1. Germline V lookup: CDR1 SNHLY, CDR2 FYNNEI. The V gene end was trimmed by 9 bases and the J gene end by 2 bases; junction bases not matched to a gene: 6. CDR3 size: 15 residues. Here the CDR3 reads CASSTGDTYNSPLHF. The CDR3 nucleotides read TGTGCCAGTTCGACAGGGGACACCTATAATTCACCCCTCCACTTT.

The J gene is TRBJ2-7, the V gene TRBV5-6; D not resolved. Germline V gene lookup returns CDR1 SGHDT and CDR2 YYEEEE. CDR3 length: 15 amino acids. Trimming left V 2 bases short and J 0 bases short, with 12 bases between. CDR3 bases: TGTGCCAGCAGCTTTAAGGCGGTTCCCTCCTACGAGCAGTACTTC. This translates into CASSFKAVPSYEQYF.

The chain links TRBV6-5 to TRBJ1-6; D is ambiguous. V gave up 8 bases and J gave up 2 bases, with 7 bases separating them. CDR1 and CDR2 from the germline V gene are MNHEY and SVGAGI. The CDR3 extends over 13 amino acids. The CDR3 reads CASAGAYNSPLHF. CDR3 in DNA: TGTGCCAGCGCAGGCGCCTATAATTCACCCCTCCACTTT.

V usage is TRBV7-2 and J usage is TRBJ1-1; 7 positions agree with TRBD1. Germline V lookup: CDR1 SGHTA, CDR2 FQGNSA. Germline trimming cut 2 bases from V and 12 bases from J; bases unmatched to any gene: 12. The CDR3 has 14 amino acids. In DNA, the CDR3 is TGTGCCAGCAGCTTACGCCCGGGGCAGGGGGGATCTTTCTTT. This translates into CASSLRPGQGGSFF.

The chain has TRBV25-1 and TRBJ2-7; 7 positions match TRBD1. CDR3 length: 15 amino acids. Germline values: CDR1 MGHDK, CDR2 SYGVNS. V shed 6 bases, J shed 3 bases, and the junction held 11 bases outside the gene matches. CDR3 sequence: CASRAPDREYYEQYF. In nucleotides, the CDR3 is TGTGCCAGCAGGGCCCCCGACAGGGAGTACTACGAGCAGTACTTC.

This clone was picked up one time. The J gene is TRBJ1-1, the V gene TRBV19; maybe TRBD1 (5 bases). CDR1 and CDR2 from the germline V gene are LNHDA and SQIVND (reference sequence). Trimming removed 7 bases from V and 1 base from J, with 13 bases in between. The CDR3 runs to 14 residues. The CDR3 DNA reads TGTGCCAGTACCCCGGGGGGGAAGAACACTGAAGCTTTCTTT. It codes for CASTPGGKNTEAFF.

V gene TRBV7-9 combines with J gene TRBJ2-7, with 9 positions matching TRBD1. Losses at the gene ends were 4 bases for V and 7 bases for J; bases not matched to a gene: 23. The CDR3 is made up of 19 amino acids. Germline V gene lookup returns CDR1 SEHNR and CDR2 FQNEAQ (reference sequence). The DNA of the CDR3 is TGTGCCAGCAGCTCCTATTTCCCTCGGTTGGACAGGGGTTTTTGGGAGCAGTACTTC. It specifies CASSSYFPRLDRGFWEQYF. The whole variable domain, filled in from reference TRBV7-9 and TRBJ2-7, reads DTGVSQNPRHKITKRGQNVTFRCDPISEHNRLYWYRQTLGQGPEFLTYFQNEAQLEKSRLLSDRFSAERPKGSFSTLEIQRTEQGDSAMYLCASSSYFPRLDRGFWEQYFGPGTRLTVT.

The V gene is TRBV6-2 or TRBV6-3, the J gene TRBJ2-3; possibly TRBD2 for D (6 bases). V shed 5 bases and J shed 9 bases, with 18 bases lying between them. Germline CDR1 and CDR2: MNHEY and SVGEGT. The CDR3 is 14 residues long. The CDR3 spells CASSTRSEGRTQYF. The DNA of the CDR3 is TGTGCCAGCAGTACCCGGTCGGAGGGGCGCACGCAGTATTTT.

This chain links TRBV21-1 with TRBJ2-7; the table calls TRBD1, which could not be checked here. TRBV21-1 is reported as a pseudogene. This CDR3 region has 15 residues. CDR3 in amino acids: CASSTTGVRSYEQYF. The CDR3 coding sequence is TGTGCCAGCAGCACCACAGGGGTAAGGTCCTACGAGCAGTACTTC.

The chain combines TRBV30 with TRBJ1-1, with 7 bases aligning to TRBD1. This CDR3 comprises 14 residues. V lost 4 bases and J lost 2; bases outside the gene matches: 7. Germline values: CDR1 GTSNPN, CDR2 SVGIG (reference sequence). CDR3 sequence: CAWTPRGSNTEAFF. CDR3 nucleotides: TGTGCCTGGACCCCCAGGGGGAGCAACACTGAAGCTTTCTTT.

On this clone itself: In the same sample, other DNA sequences code for this CDR3. The genes are TRBV18 and TRBJ2-1; 7 bases are a match to TRBD2. The germline CDR1 and CDR2 sequences are KGHSH and LQKENI. This CDR3 spans 13 amino acids. With V trimmed by 0 bases and J by 7 bases, 0 bases remained unmatched. The DNA of the CDR3 is TGTGCCAGCTCACCACCGGGGGGGAATGAGCAGTTCTTC. It translates to CASSPPGGNEQFF. The entire variable domain, with the rest obtained from reference TRBV18 and TRBJ2-1, is as follows: NAGVMQNPRHLVRRRGQEARLRCSPMKGHSHVYWYRQLPEEGLKFMVYLQKENIIDESGMPKERFSAEFPKEGPSILRIQQVVRGDSAAYFCASSPPGGNEQFFGPGTRLTVL.

The chain couples TRBV5-1 to TRBJ1-2; tentative D call: TRBD1 (5 bases). The V gene's germline CDR1 is SGHRS and CDR2 YFSETQ. Trimming took 0 bases from V and 5 from J, leaving 20 bases between them. The CDR3 sequence is 17 residues long. The CDR3 coding sequence is TGCGCCAGCAGCTTGGATTTCGGGGGTCTTCACCTTTATGGCTACACCTTC. Translation gives CASSLDFGGLHLYGYTF.

The chain couples TRBV2 to TRBJ2-3; D is perhaps TRBD1 (6 bases). Trimming stripped 8 bases from V and 5 bases from J, with 14 bases between. The CDR3 is made up of 13 amino acids. Germline V CDR1 and CDR2: SNHLY, FYNNEI. In DNA, the CDR3 is TGTGCCAGCGGGGCGTGGGGGCGAGATACGCAGTATTTT. It is translated as CASGAWGRDTQYF.

This rearrangement joins TRBV7-9 to TRBJ1-1; TRBD1 might be the D (5 bases). The germline gives CDR1 SEHNR, CDR2 FQNEAQ (reference sequence). The CDR3 spans 15 residues. V dropped 2 bases and J dropped 5 bases, with 15 bases sitting between them. This CDR3 reads CASSLTGGMRTEAFF. The CDR3 DNA follows: TGTGCCAGCAGCTTAACGGGGGGAATGAGGACTGAAGCTTTCTTT. Variable domain in full (rest from reference TRBV7-9 and TRBJ1-1): DTGVSQNPRHKITKRGQNVTFRCDPISEHNRLYWYRQTLGQGPEFLTYFQNEAQLEKSRLLSDRFSAERPKGSFSTLEIQRTEQGDSAMYLCASSLTGGMRTEAFFGQGTRLTVV.

The rearrangement uses TRBV7-2 and TRBJ1-5; no reliable D call. Trimming pared 1 base from V and 5 bases from J, leaving 6 bases between. Germline-derived CDR1 and CDR2 are SGHTA and FQGNSA. The CDR3 spans 13 residues. CDR3 residues: CASSLGIYQPQHF. DNA for the CDR3: TGTGCCAGCAGCTTAGGTATATATCAGCCCCAGCATTTT.

The chain carries TRBV2 and TRBJ1-6; D may be TRBD1 (6 bases). Deletions cut 3 bases from V and 8 bases from J, with 8 bases between. The CDR3 has 13 amino acids. From germline, CDR1 is SNHLY and CDR2 FYNNEI. The DNA of the CDR3 is TGTGCCAGCAGTGAGCCAGGGGATTCACCCCTCCACTTT. It is translated as CASSEPGDSPLHF.

In the case of this clone: One junction end does not reproduce the germline sequence, and a read error may be involved. The chain links TRBV14 to TRBJ2-3, with 11 positions matching TRBD1. Per germline, CDR1 SGHDN and CDR2 FVKESK. CDR3 length: 16 residues. The CDR3 DNA is TGTGCCAGCAGCGCCCGGGACAGGGGGGTTACAGCTACGCAGTATTTT. It yields the protein CASSARDRGVTATQYF.

The chain links TRBV29-1 to TRBJ2-1; the D gene is possibly TRBD1 (6 bases). This CDR3 is built from 15 residues. V lost 8 bases, J lost 3 bases, and 20 bases lay in between. Germline assignment: CDR1 SQVTM and CDR2 ANQGSEA. The CDR3: CSHVGVGGLYNEQFF. CDR3 sequence (DNA): TGCAGCCACGTGGGGGTAGGGGGTCTCTACAATGAGCAGTTCTTC.

The V gene is TRBV19, the J gene TRBJ2-1; 9 nucleotides agree with TRBD1. The trim removed 7 bases at V and 5 bases at J, leaving 6 bases unmatched. CDR1 is LNHDA and CDR2 is SQIVND in the germline V gene (reference sequence). The CDR3 runs to 14 residues. The CDR3 coding sequence is TGTGCCAGTAAGACGGACAGGGGCCACAATGAGCAGTTCTTC. Amino acid sequence: CASKTDRGHNEQFF.